A single sample is the source of the 16 T cell receptor beta chains below, sequenced in a study of T-cell memory formation after mild COVID-19. Using its own MiXCR run on the 5' RACE reads, TCRdb lists one record per CDR3 protein. The sample lists around 150,000 distinct CDR3 sequences, 11% occurring once. The sequenced sample consisted of PBMCs or a T cell subset sorted from them (not recorded which). These receptors came from a young man who had mild COVID-19 (a few samples of this study predate the infection). Cell type and time point are not known.

This clonotype was observed a handful of times. The chain is built from TRBV11-2 and TRBJ1-4; a possible D gene is TRBD1 (5 bases). Between the trimmed V and J ends, which lost 4 bases and 10 bases, there was a span of 16 bases. The CDR3 runs 14 residues. From germline, CDR1 is SGHAT and CDR2 FQNNGV. The CDR3 coding sequence is TGTGCCAGCAGCTCCCAGGGACCGACCGGAAAACTGTTTTTT. It codes for CASSSQGPTGKLFF. The full variable domain, rest sourced from reference TRBV11-2 and TRBJ1-4, is EAGVAQSPRYKIIEKRQSVAFWCNPISGHATLYWYQQILGQGPKLLIQFQNNGVVDDSQLPKDRFSAERLKGVDSTLKIQPAKLEDSAVYLCASSSQGPTGKLFFGSGTQLSVL.

In its sample, this clonotype was seen a few times. The chain has TRBV11-2 and TRBJ2-5, with 7 nucleotides matching TRBD2. The length of the CDR3 is 13 residues. Germline-derived CDR1 and CDR2 are SGHAT and FQNNGV. The V and J ends lost 7 bases and 2 bases, in that order; junction bases with no gene match: 4. Here the CDR3 reads CASTGGIQETQYF. The DNA of the CDR3 is TGTGCCAGCACCGGGGGGATACAAGAGACCCAGTACTTC.

The chain joins TRBV7-2 to TRBJ2-1; D is possibly TRBD1 (7 bases). The germline V gene has CDR1 SGHTA and CDR2 FQGNSA. The CDR3 has 16 amino acids. V gave up 5 bases and J gave up 0 bases, with 14 bases separating them. The CDR3 region is CASSPSQGGSYNEQFF. In DNA, the CDR3 is TGTGCCAGCAGCCCGTCGCAGGGGGGCTCCTACAATGAGCAGTTCTTC.

The chain couples TRBV29-1 to TRBJ2-3, with 14 positions matching TRBD2. There are 15 residues in the CDR3. V shed 7 bases, J shed 3 bases, and the junction held 6 bases outside the gene matches. Looked up from germline, CDR1 is SQVTM and CDR2 is ANQGSEA. Here the CDR3 reads CSGGLAGAGTDTQYF. The DNA for the CDR3 is TGCAGCGGGGGACTAGCGGGGGCCGGGACAGATACGCAGTATTTT.

The chain links TRBV5-4 to TRBJ2-2; D gene unclear. Germline V gene sequence: CDR1 SGHNT, CDR2 YYREEE (reference sequence). The V end was cut by 2 bases, the J end by 4 bases, with 9 bases between. The length of the CDR3 is 14 residues. CDR3 sequence reads: CASSFESVTGELFF. The CDR3 nucleotides are TGTGCCAGCAGCTTTGAGTCTGTCACCGGGGAGCTGTTTTTT.

V is TRBV7-2 and J is TRBJ1-1; D is unresolved. Germline V gene sequence: CDR1 SGHTA, CDR2 FQGNSA. The CDR3 is made up of 15 amino acids. The germline V and J ends were trimmed by 5 bases and 0 bases, with 13 bases remaining between them. CDR3: CASSAGSPVNTEAFF. The CDR3 DNA reads TGTGCCAGCAGCGCCGGGAGCCCAGTGAACACTGAAGCTTTCTTT. Variable domain in full (rest from reference TRBV7-2 and TRBJ1-1): GAGVSQSPSNKVTEKGKDVELRCDPISGHTALYWYRQSLGQGLEFLIYFQGNSAPDKSGLPSDRFSAERTGGSVSTLTIQRTQQEDSAVYLCASSAGSPVNTEAFFGQGTRLTVV.

This clonotype came up a few times. The genes are TRBV6-5 and TRBJ2-7, with TRBD1 matching 9 bases. Germline-derived CDR1 and CDR2 are MNHEY and SVGAGI. The CDR3 runs to 14 residues. V trimming: 6 bases; J trimming: 5 bases; junction bases outside the gene matches: 8. The CDR3 reads CASRQGQGRNEQYF. For the CDR3, the DNA is TGTGCCAGCAGACAGGGACAGGGTCGTAACGAGCAGTACTTC.

V usage is TRBV4-1 and J usage is TRBJ2-5; D is tentatively TRBD1 or TRBD2 (5 bases each). Germline V gene data show CDR1 as MGHRA and CDR2 as YSYEKL. The CDR3 consists of 13 residues. The germline V and J ends were trimmed by 0 bases and 7 bases, with 9 bases remaining between them. CDR3 DNA sequence: TGCGCCAGCAGCCAAGATCTGAGGGGGACCCAGTACTTC. Its protein is CASSQDLRGTQYF.

The CDR3 DNA sequence: TGTGCCAGCCGGCACATTAATGAAAAACTGTTTTTT. Its translation is CASRHINEKLFF. The rearrangement joins TRBV12-3 or TRBV12-4 to TRBJ1-4; no firm D call. The CDR3 sequence is 12 residues long. V lost 8 bases to trimming and J lost 4 bases, with 8 bases between them.

The chain links TRBV6-2 or TRBV6-3 to TRBJ1-2, with D maybe TRBD1 (5 bases). V was trimmed by 2 bases and J by 6 bases, leaving 13 bases between them. The CDR3 runs 14 residues. Germline V gene lookup returns CDR1 MNHEY and CDR2 SVGEGT. CDR3 in amino acids: CASSYERTRDGYTF. The CDR3 DNA is TGTGCCAGCAGTTACGAGAGGACAAGAGATGGCTACACCTTC.

This clonotype was seen only a few times. This chain links TRBV4-2 with TRBJ1-6; weak D call: TRBD1 (6 bases). Trimming left V 0 bases short and J 9 bases short, with 12 bases between. There are 15 residues in the CDR3. Germline loops: CDR1 LGHNA, CDR2 YNFKEQ. CDR3 bases: TGTGCCAGCAGCCAAGATTCGAGGGGGAGTTCACCCCTCCACTTT. It translates to CASSQDSRGSSPLHF.

The genes are TRBV2 and TRBJ2-5; TRBD1 agrees at 12 bases. CDR3 length: 15 amino acids. The V segment lost 5 bases and the J segment 5 bases; nucleotides outside the gene matches: 6. Germline CDR1 is SNHLY and CDR2 is FYNNEI. The CDR3, as DNA: TGTGCCAGCAGTCAAATGGGACAGGGGGCTGAGACCCAGTACTTC. Its protein is CASSQMGQGAETQYF.

This clonotype was observed a few times. The genes are TRBV20-1 and TRBJ1-6; D not resolved. This CDR3 region has 12 residues. Germline values: CDR1 DFQATT, CDR2 SNEGSKA (reference sequence). V was pared by 0 bases and J by 12 bases, with 9 bases between. Here the CDR3 reads CSARDPDGPLHF. CDR3 nucleotides: TGCAGTGCTAGAGACCCCGACGGACCCCTCCACTTT.

This clonotype has only a few counts. V usage is TRBV6-2 or TRBV6-3 and J usage is TRBJ2-5, with a possible D match to TRBD2 (6 bases). V was trimmed by 5 bases and J by 3 bases, leaving 16 bases between them. CDR1 and CDR2 (germline): MNHEY, SVGEGT. The CDR3 contains 15 residues. CDR3 in DNA: TGTGCCAGCAGTGGATCCGGGACTGCAGAAGAGACCCAGTACTTC. This gives the protein CASSGSGTAEETQYF.

V gene TRBV10-3 combines with J gene TRBJ2-5; 14 bases are shared with TRBD2. The V and J ends lost 6 bases and 5 bases, in that order; junction bases with no gene match: 2. The germline V gene encodes CDR1 ENHRY and CDR2 SYGVKD. The CDR3 is made up of 14 amino acids. The CDR3 DNA follows: TGTGCCATCAGCCGGACTAGCGGGGGGGAGACCCAGTACTTC. Its protein is CAISRTSGGETQYF.

V usage is TRBV7-9 and J usage is TRBJ2-5, with 10 bases fitting TRBD2. V lost 4 bases to trimming and J lost 1 base; unmatched junction nucleotides: 15. Germline assignment: CDR1 SEHNR and CDR2 FQNEAQ (reference sequence). The CDR3 loop spans 19 amino acids. CDR3 loop: CASSSPVVRAGGTQETQYF. The CDR3 region has the DNA TGTGCCAGCAGCTCGCCCGTGGTGAGAGCGGGGGGGACCCAAGAGACCCAGTACTTC.